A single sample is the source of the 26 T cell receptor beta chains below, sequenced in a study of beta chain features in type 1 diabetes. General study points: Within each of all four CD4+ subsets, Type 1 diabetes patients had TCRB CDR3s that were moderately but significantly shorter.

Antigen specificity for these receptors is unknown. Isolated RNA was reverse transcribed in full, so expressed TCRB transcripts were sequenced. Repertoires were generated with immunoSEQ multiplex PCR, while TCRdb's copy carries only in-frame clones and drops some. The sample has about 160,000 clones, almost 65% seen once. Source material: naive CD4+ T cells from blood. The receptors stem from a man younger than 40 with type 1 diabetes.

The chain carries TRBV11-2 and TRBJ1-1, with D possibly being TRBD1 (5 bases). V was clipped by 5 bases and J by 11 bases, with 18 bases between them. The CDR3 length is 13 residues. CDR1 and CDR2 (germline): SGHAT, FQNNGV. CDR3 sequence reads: CASSLERGRWAFF. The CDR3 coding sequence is TGTGCCAGCAGCCTGGAGAGGGGCAGGTGGGCTTTCTTT.

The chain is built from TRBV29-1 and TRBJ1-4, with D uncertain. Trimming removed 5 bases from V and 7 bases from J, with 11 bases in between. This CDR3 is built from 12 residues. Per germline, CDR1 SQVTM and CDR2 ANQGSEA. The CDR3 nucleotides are TGCAGCGTTAAAGGTGGGAGTGAAAAACTGTTTTTT. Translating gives CSVKGGSEKLFF.

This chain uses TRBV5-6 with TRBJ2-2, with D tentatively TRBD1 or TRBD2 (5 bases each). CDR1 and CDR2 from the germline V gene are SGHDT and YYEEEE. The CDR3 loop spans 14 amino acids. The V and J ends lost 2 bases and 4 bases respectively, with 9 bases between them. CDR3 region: CASSFGTFTGELFF. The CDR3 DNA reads TGTGCCAGCAGCTTCGGGACCTTCACCGGGGAGCTGTTTTTT. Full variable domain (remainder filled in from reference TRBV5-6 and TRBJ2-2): DAGVTQSPTHLIKTRGQQVTLRCSPKSGHDTVSWYQQALGQGPQFIFQYYEEEERQRGNFPDRFSGHQFPNYSSELNVNALLLGDSALYLCASSFGTFTGELFFGEGSRLTVL.

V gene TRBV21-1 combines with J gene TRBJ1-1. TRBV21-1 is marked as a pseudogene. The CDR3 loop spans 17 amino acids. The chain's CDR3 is CASSRAGRVSVNTEAFF. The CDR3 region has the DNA TGTGCCAGCAGCAGGGCAGGAAGGGTATCAGTGAACACTGAAGCTTTCTTT.

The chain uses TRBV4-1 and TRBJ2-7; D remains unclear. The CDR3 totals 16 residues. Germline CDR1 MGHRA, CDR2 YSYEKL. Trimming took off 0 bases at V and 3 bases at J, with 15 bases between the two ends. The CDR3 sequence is CASSQEANWDGYEQYF. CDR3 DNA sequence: TGCGCCAGCAGCCAAGAGGCGAACTGGGATGGCTACGAGCAGTACTTC.

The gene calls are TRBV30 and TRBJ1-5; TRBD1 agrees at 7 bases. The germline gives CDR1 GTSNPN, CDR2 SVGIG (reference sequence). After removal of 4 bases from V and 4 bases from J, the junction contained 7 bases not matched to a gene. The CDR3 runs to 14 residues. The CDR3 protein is CAWNNRGGNQPQHF. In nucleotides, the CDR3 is TGTGCCTGGAACAACAGGGGTGGGAATCAGCCCCAGCATTTT.

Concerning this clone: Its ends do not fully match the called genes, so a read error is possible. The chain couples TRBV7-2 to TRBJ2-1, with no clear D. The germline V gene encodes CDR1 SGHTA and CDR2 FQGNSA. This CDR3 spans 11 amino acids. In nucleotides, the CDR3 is TGTGCCAGCAGATTAGGGTTTGAGCAGTTCTTC. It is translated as CASRLGFEQFF. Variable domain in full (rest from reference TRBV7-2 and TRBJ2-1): GAGVSQSPSNKVTEKGKDVELRCDPISGHTALYWYRQSLGQGLEFLIYFQGNSAPDKSGLPSDRFSAERTGGSVSTLTIQRTQQEDSAVYLCASRLGFEQFFGPGTRLTVL.

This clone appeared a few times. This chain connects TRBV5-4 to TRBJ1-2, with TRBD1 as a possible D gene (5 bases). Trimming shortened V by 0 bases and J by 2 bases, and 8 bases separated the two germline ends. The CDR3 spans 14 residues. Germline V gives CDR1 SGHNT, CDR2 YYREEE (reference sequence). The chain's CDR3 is CASSLGEGNYGYTF. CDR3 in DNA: TGTGCCAGCAGCTTGGGGGAGGGGAACTATGGCTACACCTTC.

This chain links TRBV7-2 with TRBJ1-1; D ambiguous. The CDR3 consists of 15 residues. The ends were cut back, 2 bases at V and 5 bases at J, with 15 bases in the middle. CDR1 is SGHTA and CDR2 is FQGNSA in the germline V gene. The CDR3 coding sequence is TGTGCCAGCAGCTTAAACGGAGGATCGGGGACTGAAGCTTTCTTT. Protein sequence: CASSLNGGSGTEAFF. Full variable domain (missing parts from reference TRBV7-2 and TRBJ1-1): GAGVSQSPSNKVTEKGKDVELRCDPISGHTALYWYRQSLGQGLEFLIYFQGNSAPDKSGLPSDRFSAERTGGSVSTLTIQRTQQEDSAVYLCASSLNGGSGTEAFFGQGTRLTVV.

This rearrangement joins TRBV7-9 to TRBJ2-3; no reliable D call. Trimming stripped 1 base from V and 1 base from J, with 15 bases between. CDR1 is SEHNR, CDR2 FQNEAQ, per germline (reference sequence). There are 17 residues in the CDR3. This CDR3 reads CASSLGVEEWGTDTQYF. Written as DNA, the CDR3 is TGTGCCAGCAGCTTAGGTGTAGAGGAATGGGGCACAGATACGCAGTATTTT. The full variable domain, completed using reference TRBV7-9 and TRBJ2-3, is DTGVSQNPRHKITKRGQNVTFRCDPISEHNRLYWYRQTLGQGPEFLTYFQNEAQLEKSRLLSDRFSAERPKGSFSTLEIQRTEQGDSAMYLCASSLGVEEWGTDTQYFGPGTRLTVL.

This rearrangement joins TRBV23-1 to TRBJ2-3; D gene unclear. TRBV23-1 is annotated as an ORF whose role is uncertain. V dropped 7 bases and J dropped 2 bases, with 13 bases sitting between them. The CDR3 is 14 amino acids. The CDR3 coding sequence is TGCGCCAGCACCAACGGACGGTACACAGATACGCAGTATTTT. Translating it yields CASTNGRYTDTQYF.

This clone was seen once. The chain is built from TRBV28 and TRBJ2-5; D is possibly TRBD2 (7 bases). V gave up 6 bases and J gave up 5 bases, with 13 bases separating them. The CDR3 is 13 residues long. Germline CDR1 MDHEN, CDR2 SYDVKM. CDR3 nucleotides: TGTGCCAGCAGGCTGGGGGGGCTGGAGACCCAGTACTTC. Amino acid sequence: CASRLGGLETQYF.

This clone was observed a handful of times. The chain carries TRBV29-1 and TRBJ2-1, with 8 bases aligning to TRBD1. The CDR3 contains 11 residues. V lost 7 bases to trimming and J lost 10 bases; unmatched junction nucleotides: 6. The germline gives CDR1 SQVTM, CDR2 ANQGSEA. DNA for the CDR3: TGCAGCGCTCAGGGGGCAAAGGAGCAGTTCTTC. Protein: CSAQGAKEQFF.

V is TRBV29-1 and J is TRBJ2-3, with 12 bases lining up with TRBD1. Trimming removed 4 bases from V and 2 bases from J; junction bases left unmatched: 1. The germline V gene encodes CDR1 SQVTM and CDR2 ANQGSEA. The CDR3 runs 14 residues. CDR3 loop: CSVVGQGATDTQYF. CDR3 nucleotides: TGCAGCGTTGTGGGACAGGGGGCCACAGATACGCAGTATTTT.

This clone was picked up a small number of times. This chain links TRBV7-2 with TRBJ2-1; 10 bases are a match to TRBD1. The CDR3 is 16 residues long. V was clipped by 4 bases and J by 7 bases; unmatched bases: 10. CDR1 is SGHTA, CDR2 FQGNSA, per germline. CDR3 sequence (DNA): TGTGCCAGCAGCTCTCTCCGGGACAGGGGATTTAATGAGCAGTTCTTC. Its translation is CASSSLRDRGFNEQFF.

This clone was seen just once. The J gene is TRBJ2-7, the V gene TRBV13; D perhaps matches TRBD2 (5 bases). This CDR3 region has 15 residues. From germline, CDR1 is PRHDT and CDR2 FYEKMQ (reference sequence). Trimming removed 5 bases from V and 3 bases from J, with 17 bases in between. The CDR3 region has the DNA TGTGCCAGCAGCCTATCTCCTGGGAGTGGCTACGAGCAGTACTTC. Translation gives CASSLSPGSGYEQYF.

The CDR3 is CASSSSWGFAYEQYF. The CDR3 nucleotides read TGTGCCAGCAGCTCCAGTTGGGGGTTCGCCTACGAGCAGTACTTC. The chain is built from TRBV7-9 and TRBJ2-7, with D possibly called TRBD1 or TRBD2 (5 bases each). Trimming took 4 bases from V and 2 from J, leaving 15 bases between them. Germline V gene data show CDR1 as SEHNR and CDR2 as FQNEAQ (reference sequence). This CDR3 contains 15 residues.

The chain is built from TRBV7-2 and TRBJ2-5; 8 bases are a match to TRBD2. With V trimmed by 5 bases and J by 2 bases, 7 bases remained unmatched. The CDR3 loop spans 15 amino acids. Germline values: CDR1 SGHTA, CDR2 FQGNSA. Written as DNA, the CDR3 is TGTGCCAGCAGCGTGGCCGGGACTAGACAAGAGACCCAGTACTTC. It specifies CASSVAGTRQETQYF.

CDR3 amino acids: CAWTPTRTGGIRGTYEQYF. DNA of the CDR3: TGTGCCTGGACGCCGACCCGGACAGGGGGCATCCGCGGAACCTACGAGCAGTACTTC. The genes are TRBV30 and TRBJ2-7; 11 bases line up with TRBD1. After removal of 4 bases from V and 2 bases from J, the junction contained 19 bases not matched to a gene. CDR1 is GTSNPN, CDR2 SVGIG, per germline (reference sequence). The CDR3 length is 19 residues.

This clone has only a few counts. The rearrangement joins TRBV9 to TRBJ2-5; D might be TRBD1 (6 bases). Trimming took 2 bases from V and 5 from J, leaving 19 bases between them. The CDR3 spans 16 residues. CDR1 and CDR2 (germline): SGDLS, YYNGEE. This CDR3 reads CASSVAGSRGQETQYF. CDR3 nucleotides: TGTGCCAGCAGCGTTGCAGGGAGCAGGGGTCAGGAGACCCAGTACTTC.

CDR3 in amino acids: CASSQGERSHISGDTQYF. The CDR3 nucleotides are TGCGCCAGCAGCCAAGGGGAAAGGTCGCACATTTCGGGAGATACGCAGTATTTT. The rearrangement uses TRBV4-3 and TRBJ2-3; no reliable D call. CDR1 LGHNA and CDR2 YSLEER come from the germline V gene. The CDR3 is 18 residues long. Trimming removed 1 base from V and 5 bases from J, with 22 bases in between.

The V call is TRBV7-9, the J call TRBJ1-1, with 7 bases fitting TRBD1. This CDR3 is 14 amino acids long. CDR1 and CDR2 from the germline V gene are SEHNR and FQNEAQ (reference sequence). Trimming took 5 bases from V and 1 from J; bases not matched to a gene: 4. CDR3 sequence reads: CASSTGTENTEAFF. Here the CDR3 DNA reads TGTGCCAGCAGCACCGGGACAGAGAACACTGAAGCTTTCTTT.

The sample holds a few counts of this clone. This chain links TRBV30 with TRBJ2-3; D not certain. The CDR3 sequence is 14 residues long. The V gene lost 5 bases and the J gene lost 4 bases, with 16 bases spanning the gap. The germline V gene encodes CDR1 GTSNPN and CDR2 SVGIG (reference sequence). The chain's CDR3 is CAWSKGRSPDTQYF. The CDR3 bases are TGTGCCTGGTCCAAGGGCAGGTCTCCAGATACGCAGTATTTT.

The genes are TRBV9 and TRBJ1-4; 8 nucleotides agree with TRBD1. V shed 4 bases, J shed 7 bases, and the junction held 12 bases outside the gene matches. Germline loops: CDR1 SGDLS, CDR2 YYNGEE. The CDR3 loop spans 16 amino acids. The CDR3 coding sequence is TGTGCCAGCAGCTTCTCGACAGGGGAGTTAAGTGAAAAACTGTTTTTT. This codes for CASSFSTGELSEKLFF.

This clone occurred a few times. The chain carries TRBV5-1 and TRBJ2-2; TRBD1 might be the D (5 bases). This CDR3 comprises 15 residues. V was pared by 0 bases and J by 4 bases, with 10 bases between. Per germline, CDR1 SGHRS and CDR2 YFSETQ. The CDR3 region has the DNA TGCGCCAGCAGCTTGGTGGCAGGGTCCACCGGGGAGCTGTTTTTT. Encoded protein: CASSLVAGSTGELFF.

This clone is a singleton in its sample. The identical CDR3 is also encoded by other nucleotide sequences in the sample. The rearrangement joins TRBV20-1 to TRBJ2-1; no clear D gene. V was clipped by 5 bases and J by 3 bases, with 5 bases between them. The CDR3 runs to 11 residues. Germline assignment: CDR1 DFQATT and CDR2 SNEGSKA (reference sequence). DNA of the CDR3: TGCAGTGCTGGGGACTACAATGAGCAGTTCTTC. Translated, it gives CSAGDYNEQFF.